This T cell receptor beta chain is from a study of blood T cell repertoires in COVID-19. For the study at large: T cells, B-cell-depleted T cells, or PBMCs supplied cDNA or gDNA.

Per the original methods: Reference gene primer amplification gave nucleated cell count estimates. Repertoires were generated with immunoSEQ multiplex PCR, while TCRdb's copy carries only in-frame clones and drops some. The V and J calls and clone size come from that table; D and trimming were worked out from the DNA. The sample carries some 120,000 clones, 65% to 85% recorded once. Germline loops: CDR1 SGHVS, CDR2 FQNEAQ. The CDR3 is 15 residues long. The V end lost 1 base, the J end lost 0 bases, and 7 bases lay between the germline ends. The receptor comes from an older man with acute or convalescent COVID-19. The V call is TRBV7-8, the J call TRBJ2-1; possibly TRBD2 for D (5 bases). The sample taken for sequencing was peripheral blood. The CDR3 DNA follows: TGTGCCAGCAGCTTAGTTGGGAGCTCCTACAATGAGCAGTTCTTC. It codes for CASSLVGSSYNEQFF.